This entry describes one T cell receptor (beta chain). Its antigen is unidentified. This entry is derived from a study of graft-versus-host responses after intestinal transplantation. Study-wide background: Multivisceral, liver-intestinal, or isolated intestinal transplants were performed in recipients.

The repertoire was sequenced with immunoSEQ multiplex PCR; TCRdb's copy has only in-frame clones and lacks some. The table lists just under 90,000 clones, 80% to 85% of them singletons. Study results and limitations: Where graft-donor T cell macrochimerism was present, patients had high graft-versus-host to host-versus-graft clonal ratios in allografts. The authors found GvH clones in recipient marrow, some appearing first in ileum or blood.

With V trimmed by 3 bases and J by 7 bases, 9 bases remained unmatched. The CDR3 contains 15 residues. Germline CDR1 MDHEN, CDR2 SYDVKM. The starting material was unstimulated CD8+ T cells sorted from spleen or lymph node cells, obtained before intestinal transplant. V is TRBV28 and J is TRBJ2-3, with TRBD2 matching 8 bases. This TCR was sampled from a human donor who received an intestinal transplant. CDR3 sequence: CASSLASGLSNTQYF. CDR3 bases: TGTGCCAGCAGTTTGGCTAGCGGGTTAAGTAATACGCAGTATTTT.